Following are 21 T cell receptor beta chains from one sample sequenced in a study of T cell responses to AZD1222 COVID-19 vaccine. Libraries were prepared by immunoSEQ multiplex PCR; TCRdb keeps only in-frame clonotypes and omits some of them. The table records about 110,000 clones, about 90% of them present only once. The source material was peripheral blood, sampled 28 days after the second AZD1222 dose. The receptors come from an adult who received the AZD1222 COVID-19 vaccine.

This clone appeared once. The CDR3, as DNA: TGTGCCAGTAGTATTGACGGGCAGGGGTTGAATGGCTACACCTTC. As protein: CASSIDGQGLNGYTF. This chain joins TRBV19 and TRBJ1-2; weak D call: TRBD1 (6 bases). CDR1 is LNHDA, CDR2 SQIVND, per germline (reference sequence). CDR3 length: 15 residues. The V and J ends lost 3 bases and 6 bases respectively, with 17 bases between them. The full variable domain, rest sourced from reference TRBV19 and TRBJ1-2, is DGGITQSPKYLFRKEGQNVTLSCEQNLNHDAMYWYRQDPGQGLRLIYYSQIVNDFQKGDIAEGYSVSREKKESFPLTVTSAQKNPTAFYLCASSIDGQGLNGYTFGSGTRLTVV.

The chain uses TRBV2 and TRBJ1-1, with a tentative D call TRBD1 (5 bases). The germline gives CDR1 SNHLY, CDR2 FYNNEI. V lost 7 bases and J 3 bases, leaving 15 bases between the germline ends. The length of the CDR3 is 14 residues. CDR3 in amino acids: CASMGRGRDTEAFF. The CDR3, as DNA: TGTGCCAGCATGGGGAGGGGAAGGGACACTGAAGCTTTCTTT.

The CDR3: CASSRRASSGDTQYF. As DNA, the CDR3 is TGCGCCAGCAGTCGGAGGGCCTCATCAGGAGATACGCAGTATTTT. V usage is TRBV5-1 and J usage is TRBJ2-3; D may be TRBD2 (6 bases). Trimming pared 5 bases from V and 5 bases from J, leaving 18 bases between. The CDR3 spans 15 residues. The V gene's germline CDR1 is SGHRS and CDR2 YFSETQ.

V gene TRBV6-2 or TRBV6-3 combines with J gene TRBJ2-1; 10 bases agree with TRBD2. Germline V CDR1 and CDR2: MNHEY, SVGEGT. J was trimmed by 9 bases and V by 0 bases; bases with no gene match: 14. The CDR3 has 18 amino acids. The CDR3 spells CASSYSILASGSYSEQFF. In nucleotides, the CDR3 is TGTGCCAGCAGTTACTCGATTCTTGCTAGCGGGAGTTATAGTGAGCAGTTCTTC.

The V and J genes are TRBV5-4 and TRBJ2-7; perhaps TRBD2 as D (6 bases). The V and J ends lost 3 bases and 0 bases respectively, with 16 bases between them. The CDR3 has 16 amino acids. CDR1 SGHNT and CDR2 YYREEE come from the germline V gene (reference sequence). CDR3 DNA sequence: TGTGCCAGCAGCTCACTCCGGGAGTCCGTCTCCTACGAGCAGTACTTC. It is translated as CASSSLRESVSYEQYF.

The V and J genes are TRBV5-5 and TRBJ2-2; 9 nucleotides line up with TRBD1. Unmatched junction bases numbered 1, after V lost 4 bases and J lost 6 bases. The CDR3 has 13 residues. From germline, CDR1 is SGHKS and CDR2 YYEKEE (reference sequence). The CDR3 spells CASSRTGAGELFF. The CDR3 DNA is TGTGCCAGCAGCCGGACAGGGGCCGGGGAGCTGTTTTTT.

This chain joins TRBV18 and TRBJ1-1; D gene ambiguous. V was pared by 2 bases and J by 3 bases, with 19 bases between. The length of the CDR3 is 17 residues. Germline CDR1 KGHSH, CDR2 LQKENI. The CDR3 sequence is CASSPIRQATLHTEAFF. In nucleotides, the CDR3 is TGTGCCAGCTCACCAATCCGGCAGGCTACTTTACACACTGAAGCTTTCTTT.

This sequence joins TRBV6-5 and TRBJ2-7; D call uncertain. Trimming pared 7 bases from V and 3 bases from J, leaving 13 bases between. Germline V gene lookup returns CDR1 MNHEY and CDR2 SVGAGI. The CDR3 is 13 amino acids. The CDR3 DNA follows: TGTGCCAGCAAACGGATCAGCTACTACGAGCAGTACTTC. It encodes CASKRISYYEQYF.

The J gene is TRBJ1-6, the V gene TRBV7-6; 11 bases map to TRBD1. V shed 6 bases and J 4 bases; nucleotides not matched to a gene: 11. This CDR3 is 18 amino acids long. CDR1 and CDR2 from the germline V gene are SGHVS and FNYEAQ. The CDR3, as DNA: TGTGCCAGCAGTCCCAGGAGGGGACAGGGGGTTTATAATTCACCCCTCCACTTT. This translates into CASSPRRGQGVYNSPLHF.

V gene TRBV18 combines with J gene TRBJ1-4, with a possible D match to TRBD1 (6 bases). V lost 5 bases and J 1 base, leaving 8 bases between the germline ends. The CDR3 covers 14 residues. Germline-derived CDR1 and CDR2 are KGHSH and LQKENI. Here the CDR3 reads CASSNRVTNEKLFF. The CDR3 nucleotides are TGTGCCAGCTCAAACAGGGTAACTAATGAAAAACTGTTTTTT.

The V call is TRBV6-2 or TRBV6-3, the J call TRBJ2-1, with TRBD1 matching over 7 bases. The CDR3 length is 13 residues. Germline loops: CDR1 MNHEY, CDR2 SVGEGT. V was clipped by 5 bases and J by 7 bases; unmatched bases: 5. In DNA, the CDR3 is TGTGCCAGCAGTCCGGGACAGAGAAATGAGCAGTTCTTC. Translating it yields CASSPGQRNEQFF.

A note on this clone: The same CDR3 also results from other DNA sequences found in this sample. The V call is TRBV5-1, the J call TRBJ1-1; D is undetermined. CDR3 length: 13 residues. Per germline, CDR1 SGHRS and CDR2 YFSETQ. V was clipped by 5 bases and J by 0 bases, with 8 bases between them. In DNA, the CDR3 is TGCGCCAGCAGGGTCGGATTGAACACTGAAGCTTTCTTT. Its translation is CASRVGLNTEAFF.

V usage is TRBV28 and J usage is TRBJ1-2; D call uncertain. Germline V gene data show CDR1 as MDHEN and CDR2 as SYDVKM. The CDR3 length is 15 residues. The V end was cut by 7 bases, the J end by 2 bases, with 17 bases between. The CDR3 bases are TGTGCCAGCACCCCCTCCGACCGTGCCAACTATGGCTACACCTTC. Its translation: CASTPSDRANYGYTF.

The chain links TRBV27 to TRBJ1-5; TRBD1 matches 9 bases. The CDR3 spans 14 residues. V shed 5 bases, J shed 4 bases, and the junction held 3 bases outside the gene matches. CDR1 MNHEY and CDR2 SMNVEV come from the germline V gene (reference sequence). The CDR3: CASSPGTGNQPQHF. The CDR3 region has the DNA TGTGCCAGCAGTCCAGGGACAGGGAATCAGCCCCAGCATTTT.

The chain employs TRBV19 and TRBJ2-5, with a weak D call TRBD1 (6 bases). Trimming took 3 bases from V and 5 from J, leaving 13 bases between them. CDR3 length: 14 amino acids. The germline V gene has CDR1 LNHDA and CDR2 SQIVND (reference sequence). CDR3 DNA: TGTGCCAGTAGTATCGACAGGTCAAGGGAGACCCAGTACTTC. The encoded protein is CASSIDRSRETQYF.

The rearrangement links TRBV29-1 to TRBJ2-1; D unclear. The CDR3 runs 13 residues. Looked up from germline, CDR1 is SQVTM and CDR2 is ANQGSEA. V was shortened by 3 bases and J by 0 bases, with 6 bases between the two germline ends. The CDR3 here is CSVDHYSYNEQFF. In DNA, the CDR3 is TGCAGCGTTGATCATTACTCCTACAATGAGCAGTTCTTC.

The V call is TRBV12-2, the J call TRBJ1-5. TRBV12-2 is termed a pseudogene. The CDR3 runs 15 residues. In nucleotides, the CDR3 is TGTGCAAGTCGCTTAGCGTTCGGGTTCAACCAGCCCCAGCATTTT. It encodes CASRLAFGFNQPQHF.

This chain joins TRBV19 and TRBJ1-1; D call uncertain. The CDR3 runs to 13 residues. Trimming took off 3 bases at V and 8 bases at J, with 13 bases between the two ends. In germline, CDR1 is LNHDA, CDR2 SQIVND (reference sequence). The chain's CDR3 is CASSIEWTAEAFF. The CDR3 nucleotides read TGTGCCAGTAGTATCGAATGGACTGCCGAAGCTTTCTTT. The full variable domain, with the rest looked up from reference TRBV19 and TRBJ1-1, is DGGITQSPKYLFRKEGQNVTLSCEQNLNHDAMYWYRQDPGQGLRLIYYSQIVNDFQKGDIAEGYSVSREKKESFPLTVTSAQKNPTAFYLCASSIEWTAEAFFGQGTRLTVV.

This clone was counted between two and nine times. This rearrangement joins TRBV11-2 to TRBJ1-5, with D perhaps matching TRBD1 (6 bases). CDR1 SGHAT and CDR2 FQNNGV come from the germline V gene. The CDR3 runs 17 residues. Trimming left V 5 bases short and J 3 bases short, with 20 bases between. The CDR3 loop reads CASSPFNDGQYNQPQHF. The CDR3 coding sequence is TGTGCCAGCAGCCCTTTTAACGATGGACAGTACAATCAGCCCCAGCATTTT.

The rearrangement links TRBV10-3 to TRBJ1-6; D is perhaps TRBD1 (5 bases). The length of the CDR3 is 14 residues. Trimming cost V 5 bases and J 10 bases, with 15 bases left between them. Germline CDR1 and CDR2: ENHRY and SYGVKD. CDR3 DNA sequence: TGTGCCATCAGTACTAGTGGGGCAGAATCACCCCTCCACTTT. Translating it yields CAISTSGAESPLHF.

This chain links TRBV19 with TRBJ2-3; the D gene could be TRBD1 or TRBD2 (5 bases each). The length of the CDR3 is 19 residues. Deletions cut 1 base from V and 2 bases from J, with 22 bases between. CDR1 and CDR2 from the germline V gene are LNHDA and SQIVND (reference sequence). The CDR3 DNA is TGTGCCAGTAGTATAGGTCGTTTTACAGGTCGGGGTACCACAGATACGCAGTATTTT. It encodes CASSIGRFTGRGTTDTQYF.